The source of this TCR beta chain is a study of blood T cell repertoires in COVID-19. Study summary: Specimens from acute and convalescent COVID-19 originated in the United States, Italy and Spain. Nucleic acid was either cDNA or gDNA, and it came from T cells, B-cell-depleted T cells, or PBMCs.

The V segment lost 5 bases and the J segment 6 bases; nucleotides outside the gene matches: 15. The germline V gene has CDR1 SGHVS and CDR2 FQNEAQ. CDR3 size: 16 residues. Ages ranged from about 18 to 100 years, with residence in under 25 US areas. Each participant's cohort was designated according to participant-reported clinical history. This clone was observed once. The repertoire was sequenced with immunoSEQ multiplex PCR; TCRdb's copy has only in-frame clones and lacks some. The sample consists of fewer than 250,000 clones, around 90% of them appearing once. This chain connects TRBV7-8 to TRBJ2-7, with 8 bases matching TRBD2. The receptor was isolated from a man over 45 who had been exposed to COVID-19. Source material: PBMCs or T cells enriched from blood (not recorded which). DNA of the CDR3: TGTGCCAGCAGCCGTAACCGGGCGGGGGGCCGCCGCGAGCAGTACTTC. Translated: CASSRNRAGGRREQYF.